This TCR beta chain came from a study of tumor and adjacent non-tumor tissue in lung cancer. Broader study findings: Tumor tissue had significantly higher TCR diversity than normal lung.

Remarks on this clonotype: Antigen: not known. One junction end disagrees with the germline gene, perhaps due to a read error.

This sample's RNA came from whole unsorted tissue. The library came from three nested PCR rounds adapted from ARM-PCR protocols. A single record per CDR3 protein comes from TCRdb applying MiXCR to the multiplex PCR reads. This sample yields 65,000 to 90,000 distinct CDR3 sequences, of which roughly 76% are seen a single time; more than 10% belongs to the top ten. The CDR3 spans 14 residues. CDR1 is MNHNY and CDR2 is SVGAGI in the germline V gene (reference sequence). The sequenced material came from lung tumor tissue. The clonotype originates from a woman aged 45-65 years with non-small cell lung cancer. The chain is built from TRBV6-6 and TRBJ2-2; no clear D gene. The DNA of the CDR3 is TGTGCCACCAGTCCGAGCCTCCCGGTCGGGGAGCTGTTTTTT. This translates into CATSPSLPVGELFF.